The present T cell receptor beta chain was sequenced within a study of OX40 agonist ivuxolimab in advanced cancers. Study-wide context: As their treatment, patients were administered ivuxolimab, an agonistic anti-OX40 (CD134) antibody. One patient with hepatocellular carcinoma and two with cutaneous melanoma, three in all, had partial responses. Study results and caveats: CD4+ T cells averaged fewer expanded clones than CD8+ T cells.

The V segment lost 1 base and the J segment 4 bases; nucleotides outside the gene matches: 7. Germline CDR1 SGDLS, CDR2 YYNGEE. The CDR3 is made up of 15 amino acids. Comment on this clone: The antigen remains undetermined.

Sequencing was performed with immunoSEQ multiplex PCR; in TCRdb, only in-frame clones are kept and a portion is missing. Of about 100,000 clones in the sample, roughly 89% are singletons; the top ten hold 0.7% to 1%. The sequence came from an adult with an advanced solid tumor such as melanoma, head and neck, liver or kidney cancer. The rearrangement links TRBV9 to TRBJ2-5; 7 positions agree with TRBD1. The sample in question was CD4+ or CD8+ T cells sorted from blood, obtained in a trial of the OX40 agonist ivuxolimab. The CDR3: CASSVNSGQRETQYF. The CDR3 DNA is TGTGCCAGCAGCGTAAACTCGGGACAGCGAGAGACCCAGTACTTC.